What follows is one TCR beta chain and its context. The record originates from a study of blood T cell repertoires in COVID-19. Study context: Samples of COVID-19 (acute and convalescent) were obtained from the United States, Italy and Spain. Sources were T cells, B-cell-depleted T cells, or PBMCs; the material itself was cDNA or gDNA.

Authors' analysis steps: How many nucleated cells were present was estimated from reference gene primer amplification. TCRdb keeps only in-frame clones here, not all; method: immunoSEQ multiplex PCR. V and J calls and clone size are those listed in that table; D and trimming were worked out from the DNA. Of about 390,000 clones in the sample, around 87% were seen once. The CDR3 has 16 amino acids. In germline, CDR1 is SGHVS, CDR2 FNYEAQ. V was shortened by 5 bases and J by 1 base, with 16 bases between the two germline ends. Seattle patient enrollment occurred during active infection, with longitudinal follow-up thereafter.

This sequence was found in a woman aged 55 to 70 with COVID-19, enrolled during active disease. The material sequenced was peripheral blood. J is TRBJ2-3 and V is TRBV7-6, with D possibly TRBD2 on 6 matching bases. Written as DNA, the CDR3 is TGTGCCAGCAGCCCGGCGACTAGAACGCGCACAGATACGCAGTATTTT. Its protein is CASSPATRTRTDTQYF.